This T cell receptor beta chain was recovered during a study of radiotherapy plus CTLA-4 blockade in lung cancer. CDR3 length equals 14 residues. Germline V gene sequence: CDR1 SNHLY, CDR2 FYNNEI. J lost 6 bases, V lost 10 bases, and 10 bases had no gene match. Some clones are missing from TCRdb's copy, which holds only in-frame ones; the method was immunoSEQ multiplex PCR. The sample carries roughly 100,000 clones, around 83% recorded once. The rearrangement links TRBV2 to TRBJ2-2, with 8 positions matching TRBD2. Sequenced here: peripheral blood, sampled from a patient treated with radiotherapy plus ipilimumab. This TCR was recovered from a human donor with non-small cell lung cancer that progressed on radiotherapy plus ipilimumab. The CDR3 nucleotides read TGTGCCACTCGGACTAGCTTGCTGGCCGGGGAGCTGTTTTTT. Translation gives CATRTSLLAGELFF.